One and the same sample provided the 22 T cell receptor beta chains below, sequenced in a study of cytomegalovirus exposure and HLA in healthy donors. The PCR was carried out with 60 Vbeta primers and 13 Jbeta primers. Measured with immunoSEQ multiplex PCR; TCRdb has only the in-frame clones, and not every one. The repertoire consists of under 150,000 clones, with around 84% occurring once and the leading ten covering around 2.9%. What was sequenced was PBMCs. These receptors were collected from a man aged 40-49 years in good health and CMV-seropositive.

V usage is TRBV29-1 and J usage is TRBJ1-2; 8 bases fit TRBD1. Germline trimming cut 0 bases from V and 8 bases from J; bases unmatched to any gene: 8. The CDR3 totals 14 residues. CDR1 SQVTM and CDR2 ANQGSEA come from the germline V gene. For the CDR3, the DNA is TGCAGCGTTGAAGATCACGGCAGGGGGCAGGGCTACACCTTC. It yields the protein CSVEDHGRGQGYTF.

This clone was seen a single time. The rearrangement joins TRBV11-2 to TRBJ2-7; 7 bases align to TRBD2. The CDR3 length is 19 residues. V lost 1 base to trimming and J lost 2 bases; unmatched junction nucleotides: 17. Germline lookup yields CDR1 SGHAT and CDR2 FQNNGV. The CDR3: CASSLGSAGVSGFAYEQYF. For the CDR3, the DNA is TGTGCCAGCAGCTTAGGATCGGCGGGAGTGTCAGGTTTCGCCTACGAGCAGTACTTC.

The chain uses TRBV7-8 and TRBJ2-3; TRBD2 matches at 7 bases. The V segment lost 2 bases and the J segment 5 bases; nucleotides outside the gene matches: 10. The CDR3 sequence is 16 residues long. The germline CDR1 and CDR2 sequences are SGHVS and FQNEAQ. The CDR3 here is CASSLSAGSGVDTQYF. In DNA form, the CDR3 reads TGTGCCAGCAGCTTATCCGCGGGGAGCGGGGTAGATACGCAGTATTTT.

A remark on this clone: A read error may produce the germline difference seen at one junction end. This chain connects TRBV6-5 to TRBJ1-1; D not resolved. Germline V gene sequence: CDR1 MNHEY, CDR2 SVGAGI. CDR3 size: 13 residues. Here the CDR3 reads CASTLNGKTEAFF. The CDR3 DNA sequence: TGTGCCAGCACCCTTAACGGGAAAACTGAAGCTTTTTTT.

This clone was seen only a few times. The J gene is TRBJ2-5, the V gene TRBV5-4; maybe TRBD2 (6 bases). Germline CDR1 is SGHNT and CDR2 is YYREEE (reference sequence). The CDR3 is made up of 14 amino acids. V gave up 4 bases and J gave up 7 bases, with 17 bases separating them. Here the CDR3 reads CASSPAGQEGTQYF. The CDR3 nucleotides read TGTGCCAGCAGCCCGGCTGGTCAGGAGGGGACCCAGTACTTC.

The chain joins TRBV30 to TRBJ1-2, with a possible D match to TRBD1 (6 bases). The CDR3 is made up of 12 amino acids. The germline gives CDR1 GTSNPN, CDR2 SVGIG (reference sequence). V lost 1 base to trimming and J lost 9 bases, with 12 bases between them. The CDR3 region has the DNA TGTGCCTGGAGTGGGGGGGGCGCGAGCTACACCTTC. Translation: CAWSGGGASYTF.

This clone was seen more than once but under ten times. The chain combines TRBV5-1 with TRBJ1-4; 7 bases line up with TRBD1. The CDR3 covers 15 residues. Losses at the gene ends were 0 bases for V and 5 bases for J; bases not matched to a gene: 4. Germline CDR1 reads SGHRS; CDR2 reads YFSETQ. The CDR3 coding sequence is TGCGCCAGCAGCTTGGCCGGGACAGTAAATGAAAAACTGTTTTTT. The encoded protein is CASSLAGTVNEKLFF.

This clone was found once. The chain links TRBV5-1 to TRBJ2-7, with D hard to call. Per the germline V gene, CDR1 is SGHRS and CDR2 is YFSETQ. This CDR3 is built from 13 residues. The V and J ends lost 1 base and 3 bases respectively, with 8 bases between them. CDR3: CASSLSENYEQYF. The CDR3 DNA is TGCGCCAGCAGCTTGTCGGAGAACTACGAGCAGTACTTC.

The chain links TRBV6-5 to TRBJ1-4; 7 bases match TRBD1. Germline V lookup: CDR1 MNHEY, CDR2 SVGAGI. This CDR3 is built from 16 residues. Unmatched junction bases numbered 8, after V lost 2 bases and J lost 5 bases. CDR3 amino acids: CASSYRGQTGNEKLFF. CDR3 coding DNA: TGTGCCAGCAGTTACCGGGGGCAGACAGGGAATGAAAAACTGTTTTTT.

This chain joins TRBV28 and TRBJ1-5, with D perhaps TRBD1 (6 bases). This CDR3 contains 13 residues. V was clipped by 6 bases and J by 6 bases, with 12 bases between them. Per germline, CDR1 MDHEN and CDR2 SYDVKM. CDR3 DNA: TGTGCCAGCAGACGGGACATGACTCAGCCCCAGCATTTT. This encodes CASRRDMTQPQHF.

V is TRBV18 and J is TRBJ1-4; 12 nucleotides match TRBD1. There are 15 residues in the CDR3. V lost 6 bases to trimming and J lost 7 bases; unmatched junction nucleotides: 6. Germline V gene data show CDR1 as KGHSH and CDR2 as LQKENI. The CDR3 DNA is TGTGCCAGCTCTCGCGGGACAGGGGGCGGTGAAAAACTGTTTTTT. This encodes CASSRGTGGGEKLFF. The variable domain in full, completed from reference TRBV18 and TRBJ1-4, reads NAGVMQNPRHLVRRRGQEARLRCSPMKGHSHVYWYRQLPEEGLKFMVYLQKENIIDESGMPKERFSAEFPKEGPSILRIQQVVRGDSAAYFCASSRGTGGGEKLFFGSGTQLSVL.

The chain's CDR3 is CASSSGGGGLAGGQDTQYF. The CDR3 region has the DNA TGTGCCAGTTCTAGCGGCGGGGGGGGACTAGCGGGAGGTCAAGATACGCAGTATTTT. The chain combines TRBV19 with TRBJ2-3, with 15 positions matching TRBD2. This CDR3 comprises 19 residues. From germline, CDR1 is LNHDA and CDR2 SQIVND (reference sequence). Trimming removed 8 bases from V and 5 bases from J; junction bases left unmatched: 17.

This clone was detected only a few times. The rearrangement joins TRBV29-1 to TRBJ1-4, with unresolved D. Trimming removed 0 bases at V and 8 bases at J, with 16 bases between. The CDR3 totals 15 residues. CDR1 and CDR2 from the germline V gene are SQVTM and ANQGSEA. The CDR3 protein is CSVEERGFSSEKLFF. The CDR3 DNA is TGCAGCGTTGAAGAGCGAGGGTTCAGCAGCGAAAAACTGTTTTTT. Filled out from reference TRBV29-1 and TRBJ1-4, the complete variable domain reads SAVISQKPSRDICQRGTSLTIQCQVDSQVTMMFWYRQQPGQSLTLIATANQGSEATYESGFVIDKFPISRPNLTFSTLTVSNMSPEDSSIYLCSVEERGFSSEKLFFGSGTQLSVL.

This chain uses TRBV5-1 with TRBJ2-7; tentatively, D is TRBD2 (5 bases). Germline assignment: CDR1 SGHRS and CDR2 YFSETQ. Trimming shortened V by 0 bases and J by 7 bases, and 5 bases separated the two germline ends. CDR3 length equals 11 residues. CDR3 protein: CASSLGGEQYF. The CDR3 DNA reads TGCGCCAGCAGCTTGGGAGGGGAGCAGTACTTC.

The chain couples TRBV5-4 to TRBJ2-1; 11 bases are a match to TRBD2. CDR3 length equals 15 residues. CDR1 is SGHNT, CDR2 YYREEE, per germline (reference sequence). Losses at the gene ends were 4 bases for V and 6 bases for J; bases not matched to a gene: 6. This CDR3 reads CASSPLAGVVNEQFF. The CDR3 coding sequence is TGTGCCAGCAGCCCACTAGCGGGAGTAGTCAATGAGCAGTTCTTC.

Written as DNA, the CDR3 is TGTGCCAGCAGCCCCTACCCCGACGGGTCCTACGAGCAGTACTTC. Translated, it gives CASSPYPDGSYEQYF. This chain uses TRBV7-6 with TRBJ2-7; D uncertain. Between the trimmed V and J ends, which lost 5 bases and 1 base, there was a span of 15 bases. CDR1 SGHVS and CDR2 FNYEAQ come from the germline V gene. CDR3 length equals 15 residues.

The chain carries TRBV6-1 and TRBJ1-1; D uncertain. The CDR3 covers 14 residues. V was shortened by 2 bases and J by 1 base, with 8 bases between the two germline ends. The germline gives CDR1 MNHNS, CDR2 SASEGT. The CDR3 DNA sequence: TGTGCCAGCAGTGAACCGGTAAGGAACACTGAAGCTTTCTTT. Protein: CASSEPVRNTEAFF.

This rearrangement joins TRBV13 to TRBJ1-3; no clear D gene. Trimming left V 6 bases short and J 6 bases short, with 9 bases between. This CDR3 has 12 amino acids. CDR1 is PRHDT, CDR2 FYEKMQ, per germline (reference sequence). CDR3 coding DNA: TGTGCCAGCAGTCACACCGAAAACACCATATATTTT. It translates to CASSHTENTIYF.

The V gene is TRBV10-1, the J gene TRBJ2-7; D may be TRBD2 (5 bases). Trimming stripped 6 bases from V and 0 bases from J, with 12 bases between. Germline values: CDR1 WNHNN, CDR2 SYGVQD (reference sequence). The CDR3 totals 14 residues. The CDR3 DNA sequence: TGCGCCAGCAGCGGCCCTGGGAGCTCCTACGAGCAGTACTTC. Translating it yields CASSGPGSSYEQYF.

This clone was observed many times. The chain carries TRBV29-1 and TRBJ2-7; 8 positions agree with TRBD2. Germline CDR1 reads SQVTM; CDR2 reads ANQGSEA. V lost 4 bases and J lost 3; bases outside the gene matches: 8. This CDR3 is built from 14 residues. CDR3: CSVGAGGSYYEQYF. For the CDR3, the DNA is TGCAGCGTTGGGGCGGGGGGTTCTTACTACGAGCAGTACTTC.

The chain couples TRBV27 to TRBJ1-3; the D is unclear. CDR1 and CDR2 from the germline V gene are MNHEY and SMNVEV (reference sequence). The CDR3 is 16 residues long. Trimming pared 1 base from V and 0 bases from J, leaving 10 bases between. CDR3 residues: CASSLYAGFSGNTIYF. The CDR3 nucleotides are TGTGCCAGCAGTTTATACGCAGGTTTCTCTGGAAACACCATATATTTT.

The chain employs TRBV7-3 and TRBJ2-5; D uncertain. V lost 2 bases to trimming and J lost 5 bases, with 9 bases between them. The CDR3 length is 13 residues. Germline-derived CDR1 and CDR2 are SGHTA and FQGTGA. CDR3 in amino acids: CASSLEVAETQYF. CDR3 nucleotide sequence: TGTGCCAGCAGCTTAGAGGTGGCGGAGACCCAGTACTTC.